This T cell receptor beta chain was observed in a study of control samples from healthy donors and cancer patients. Germline CDR1 and CDR2: MNHNY and SVGAGI (reference sequence). The CDR3 consists of 12 residues. With 4 bases removed from V and 4 bases from J, the gap between germline ends came to 5 bases. TCRdb's table, derived via immunoSEQ multiplex PCR, lists solely in-frame clones and lacks some. The sample contains around 150,000 clones, about nine tenths of which appear only once. Sequenced: blood. The clonotype was recovered from a man under 40 in good health. The chain uses TRBV6-6 and TRBJ1-5; D ambiguous. The CDR3 nucleotides are TGTGCCAGCAGTTCAGTAAATCAGCCCCAGCATTTT. Amino acid sequence: CASSSVNQPQHF.